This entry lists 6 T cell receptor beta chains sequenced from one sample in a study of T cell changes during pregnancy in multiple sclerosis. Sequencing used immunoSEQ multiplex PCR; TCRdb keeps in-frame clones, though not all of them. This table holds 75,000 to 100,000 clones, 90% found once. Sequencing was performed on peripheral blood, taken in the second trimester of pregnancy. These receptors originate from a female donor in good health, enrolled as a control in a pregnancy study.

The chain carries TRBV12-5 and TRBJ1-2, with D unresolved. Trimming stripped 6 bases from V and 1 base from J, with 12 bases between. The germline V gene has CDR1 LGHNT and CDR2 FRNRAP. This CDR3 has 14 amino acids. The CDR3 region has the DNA TGTGCTAGTGGGTACGAGCTTTTTAACTATGGCTACACCTTC. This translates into CASGYELFNYGYTF.

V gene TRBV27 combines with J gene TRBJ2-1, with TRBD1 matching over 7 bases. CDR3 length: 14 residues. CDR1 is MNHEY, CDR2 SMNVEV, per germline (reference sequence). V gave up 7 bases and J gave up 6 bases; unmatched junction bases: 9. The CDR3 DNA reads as TGTGCCAGCACCCCACGGGCAGGGGGCAATGAGCAGTTCTTC. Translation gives CASTPRAGGNEQFF.

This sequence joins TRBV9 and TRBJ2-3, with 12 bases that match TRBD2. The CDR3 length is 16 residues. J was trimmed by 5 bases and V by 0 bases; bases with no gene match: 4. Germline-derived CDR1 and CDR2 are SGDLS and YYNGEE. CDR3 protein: CASSVGLAGVVDTQYF. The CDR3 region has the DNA TGTGCCAGCAGCGTAGGACTAGCGGGAGTTGTAGATACGCAGTATTTT.

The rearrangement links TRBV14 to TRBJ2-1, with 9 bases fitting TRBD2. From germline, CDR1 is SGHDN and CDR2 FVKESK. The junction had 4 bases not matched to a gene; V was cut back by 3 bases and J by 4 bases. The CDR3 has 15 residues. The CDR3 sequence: CASSHIAGAYNEQFF. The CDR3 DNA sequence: TGTGCCAGCAGCCATATAGCGGGAGCTTACAATGAGCAGTTCTTC.

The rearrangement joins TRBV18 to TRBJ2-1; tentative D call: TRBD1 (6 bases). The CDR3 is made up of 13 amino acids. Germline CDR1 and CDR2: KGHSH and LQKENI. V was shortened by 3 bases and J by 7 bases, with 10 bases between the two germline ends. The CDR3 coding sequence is TGTGCCAGCTCACCGCAGGGGAGAAATGAGCAGTTCTTC. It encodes CASSPQGRNEQFF.

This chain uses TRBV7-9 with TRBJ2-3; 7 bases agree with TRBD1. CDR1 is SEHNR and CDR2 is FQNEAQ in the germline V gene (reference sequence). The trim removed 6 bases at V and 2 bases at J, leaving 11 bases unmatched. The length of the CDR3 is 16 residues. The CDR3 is CASSFADRLLTDTQYF. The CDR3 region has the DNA TGTGCCAGCAGTTTCGCGGACAGGCTTCTCACAGATACGCAGTATTTT.